These 9 T cell receptor beta chains came from one sample sequenced in a study of blood T cells in healthy people across ages. A second PCR, run for about 7 to 11 cycles, used a sample-barcoded 5' primer plus a J-beta primer mix. Via MiXCR, TCRdb re-called the 5' RACE reads, giving one row per CDR3 protein. The table records roughly 800,000 distinct CDR3 sequences, about 62% of them present only once. Input material: blood. Receptors originate from a man in his thirties or forties in good health.

In regard to this clonotype: A read error is possible here, since a much larger clone lies one base away. V and J are TRBV10-3 and TRBJ2-1, with D possibly being TRBD2 (5 bases). Germline CDR1 is ENHRY and CDR2 is SYGVKD. The V end was cut by 8 bases, the J end by 10 bases, with 18 bases between. The CDR3 is 13 residues long. The CDR3 region has the DNA TGTGCCATCGTAAGGAGTGGGAGTAAGGAGCAGTTCTTC. Its translation: CAIVRSGSKEQFF.

The table lists this clonotype with a few counts. J is TRBJ2-1 and V is TRBV7-9, with D unresolved. CDR1 is SEHNR, CDR2 FQNEAQ, per germline (reference sequence). V lost 3 bases and J 6 bases, leaving 3 bases between the germline ends. The CDR3 totals 11 residues. CDR3 region: CASSFTNEQFF. The CDR3, as DNA: TGTGCCAGCAGCTTTACCAATGAGCAGTTCTTC.

This clonotype occurred once. The chain carries TRBV5-1 and TRBJ1-4; D gene ambiguous. V was cut by 1 base and J by 6 bases, with 10 bases left in between. The CDR3 is 14 residues long. CDR1 is SGHRS and CDR2 is YFSETQ in the germline V gene. CDR3 sequence reads: CASSLSGSDEKLFF. The CDR3 nucleotides are TGCGCCAGCAGCTTGTCCGGTAGTGATGAAAAACTGTTTTTT.

The chain combines TRBV6-1 with TRBJ2-7, with D possibly being TRBD1 (6 bases). Trimming cost V 2 bases and J 4 bases, with 18 bases left between them. Germline CDR1 and CDR2: MNHNS and SASEGT. There are 16 residues in the CDR3. The CDR3 is CASSERWTAGSYEQYF. Written as DNA, the CDR3 is TGTGCCAGCAGTGAACGGTGGACAGCCGGGTCTTACGAGCAGTACTTC.

This clonotype was counted once. J is TRBJ2-1 and V is TRBV30; TRBD2 matches 11 bases. This CDR3 spans 14 amino acids. In germline, CDR1 is GTSNPN, CDR2 SVGIG (reference sequence). V dropped 3 bases and J dropped 9; count of bases not matched to a gene: 7. CDR3 in DNA: TGTGCCTGGAGCAATAGCGGGAGGGTAGGTGAGCAGTTCTTC. This encodes CAWSNSGRVGEQFF.

J is TRBJ2-1 and V is TRBV20-1; 15 bases align to TRBD2. Germline CDR1 reads DFQATT; CDR2 reads SNEGSKA (reference sequence). With 3 bases clipped from V and 9 bases from J, the junction kept 9 bases outside the gene matches. The CDR3 runs to 16 residues. The DNA for the CDR3 is TGCAGTGCTAGCCCGGGACTAGCGGGGGGACGTCGTGAGCAGTTCTTC. It yields the protein CSASPGLAGGRREQFF.

V is TRBV7-9 and J is TRBJ2-5; 8 bases fit TRBD2. Germline V lookup: CDR1 SEHNR, CDR2 FQNEAQ (reference sequence). This CDR3 has 15 amino acids. Trimming took 5 bases from V and 11 from J; bases not matched to a gene: 16. CDR3 nucleotide sequence: TGTGCCAGCAGCATACTAGCGGCGTGGATGGGGGAGCAGTACTTC. Its translation is CASSILAAWMGEQYF.

Worth noting for this clonotype: A single base separates this from a much larger clone, so it may be a read error. V and J are TRBV25-1 and TRBJ2-1; no clear D gene. Looked up from germline, CDR1 is MGHDK and CDR2 is SYGVNS. The CDR3 covers 17 residues. This CDR3 is CANSESEKGRRFDEQFF. The CDR3 nucleotides read TGTGCCAACAGTGAATCCGAGAAGGGTCGCCGGTTCGATGAGCAGTTCTTC.

This chain uses TRBV27 with TRBJ2-4, with D uncertain. Germline V gene lookup returns CDR1 MNHEY and CDR2 SMNVEV (reference sequence). This CDR3 has 16 residues. Trimming took 2 bases from V and 0 from J, leaving 11 bases between them. The CDR3 DNA reads TGTGCCAGCAGTTTAGGGTTGGGCAGAGCCAAAAACATTCAGTACTTC. It translates to CASSLGLGRAKNIQYF.